The clone carrying this T cell receptor (beta chain) was detected only a few times. TCRdb called the 5' RACE reads again in MiXCR, with one record for every CDR3 protein. The repertoire consists of about 500,000 distinct CDR3 sequences, with around a sixth occurring once and the leading ten covering 15% to 20%. The data originate from a study of T cells after yellow fever vaccination. The CDR3 has 14 residues. The V gene's germline CDR1 is SGHAT and CDR2 FQNNGV. V was trimmed by 7 bases and J by 2 bases, leaving 14 bases between them. The clonotype was recovered from a man in his late teens or twenties who received the YFV17D yellow fever vaccine. The specimen was PBMCs, collected 5 days after the first yellow fever vaccination. The chain has TRBV11-2 and TRBJ2-5; D uncertain. The CDR3 region is CASMLGRFQETQYF. The CDR3 DNA follows: TGTGCCAGCATGTTAGGCAGGTTTCAAGAGACCCAGTACTTC.